The 31 T cell receptor beta chains given below trace back to one sample, sequenced in a study of shared clonotypes between healthy human individuals. The protocol was immunoSEQ multiplex PCR, while the TCRdb copy is restricted to in-frame clones and leaves out a portion. This table has roughly 2.1 million clones, 85% to 95% appearing once. Naive CD8 cells were CD45RO-negative, positively selected for CCR7, excluding terminally differentiated effector memory CD45RA+ cells. The sequenced sample consisted of naive CD8+ T cells from PBMCs. These receptors all stem from a man aged 18 to 29 in good health. Some clones in this sample may be carry-over from other donors' samples.

The CDR3 loop is CASSLKLFNNQPQHF. As DNA, the CDR3 is TGTGCCAGCAGTTTAAAACTGTTCAACAATCAGCCCCAGCATTTT. The rearrangement links TRBV28 to TRBJ1-5; D is undetermined. Germline assignment: CDR1 MDHEN and CDR2 SYDVKM. Trimming left V 2 bases short and J 3 bases short, with 11 bases between. This CDR3 region has 15 residues.

This sequence joins TRBV4-1 and TRBJ2-1; D is perhaps TRBD1 (5 bases). CDR1 and CDR2 (germline): MGHRA, YSYEKL. Trimming took off 1 base at V and 4 bases at J, with 14 bases between the two ends. This CDR3 has 16 amino acids. The CDR3 sequence is CASSQARAGFYNEQFF. CDR3 DNA: TGCGCCAGCAGCCAAGCCAGGGCAGGTTTTTACAATGAGCAGTTCTTC.

This clone was found once. The rearrangement links TRBV7-9 to TRBJ2-1; 10 bases match TRBD2. Germline V gene data show CDR1 as SEHNR and CDR2 as FQNEAQ (reference sequence). The CDR3 has 15 residues. V lost 2 bases to trimming and J lost 7 bases; unmatched junction nucleotides: 5. CDR3: CASSLPPSGSNEQFF. The CDR3 nucleotides are TGTGCCAGCAGCTTACCTCCTAGCGGGAGTAATGAGCAGTTCTTC.

V gene TRBV7-9 combines with J gene TRBJ2-7, with a possible D match to TRBD1 (5 bases). V lost 3 bases and J 0 bases, leaving 15 bases between the germline ends. This CDR3 is built from 16 residues. The germline V gene has CDR1 SEHNR and CDR2 FQNEAQ (reference sequence). CDR3 nucleotide sequence: TGTGCCAGCAGCTTCCCTGCGACAGAGCTCTCCTACGAGCAGTACTTC. Its translation is CASSFPATELSYEQYF. Looking up the rest from reference TRBV7-9 and TRBJ2-7 gives the full variable domain: DTGVSQNPRHKITKRGQNVTFRCDPISEHNRLYWYRQTLGQGPEFLTYFQNEAQLEKSRLLSDRFSAERPKGSFSTLEIQRTEQGDSAMYLCASSFPATELSYEQYFGPGTRLTVT.

The J gene is TRBJ2-1, the V gene TRBV6-1; TRBD2 is a possible D gene (7 bases). This CDR3 is 14 amino acids long. CDR1 and CDR2 from the germline V gene are MNHNS and SASEGT. V dropped 3 bases and J dropped 7 bases, with 13 bases sitting between them. The CDR3 spells CASSDGLGGNEQFF. The CDR3 DNA sequence: TGTGCCAGCAGTGACGGACTAGGGGGGAATGAGCAGTTCTTC.

This sequence joins TRBV4-1 and TRBJ2-1; D possibly corresponds to TRBD2 (6 bases). Germline lookup yields CDR1 MGHRA and CDR2 YSYEKL. V lost 0 bases and J 2 bases, leaving 11 bases between the germline ends. The CDR3 consists of 16 residues. CDR3 region: CASSQETSWTYNEQFF. The CDR3, as DNA: TGCGCCAGCAGCCAAGAAACTAGCTGGACCTACAATGAGCAGTTCTTC.

The J gene is TRBJ2-1, the V gene TRBV29-1, with 7 bases aligning to TRBD1. J gave up 5 bases and V 4 bases, and 8 bases lay outside the gene matches. CDR3 length: 14 amino acids. Germline V gene sequence: CDR1 SQVTM, CDR2 ANQGSEA. The CDR3 DNA follows: TGCAGCGTTGGTTGGCAGGGGGTGGACAATGAGCAGTTCTTC. It is translated as CSVGWQGVDNEQFF.

The CDR3 sequence: CASSSGTFPNEQYF. As DNA, the CDR3 is TGTGCCAGCAGTTCCGGGACGTTCCCTAACGAGCAGTACTTC. The chain recombines TRBV6-5 with TRBJ2-7; D tentatively reads TRBD1 or TRBD2 (5 bases each). This CDR3 comprises 14 residues. Looked up from germline, CDR1 is MNHEY and CDR2 is SVGAGI. V shed 4 bases and J shed 5 bases, with 15 bases lying between them.

J is TRBJ2-1 and V is TRBV10-3; D remains ambiguous. Germline V gene sequence: CDR1 ENHRY, CDR2 SYGVKD. V lost 3 bases, J lost 8 bases, and 17 bases lay in between. This CDR3 contains 15 residues. The CDR3 region has the DNA TGTGCCATCAGTGATGGCTACAACGTTGGGGATGAGCAGTTCTTC. As protein: CAISDGYNVGDEQFF.

The V and J genes are TRBV2 and TRBJ2-3, with TRBD1 identical over 8 bases. Germline V CDR1 and CDR2: SNHLY, FYNNEI. This CDR3 is 16 amino acids long. After removal of 2 bases from V and 1 base from J, the junction contained 5 bases not matched to a gene. The CDR3 DNA reads as TGTGCCAGCAGTGAACGCCTGGACAGGGGCACAGATACGCAGTATTTT. This codes for CASSERLDRGTDTQYF.

This chain joins TRBV28 and TRBJ2-2; D perhaps matches TRBD2 (6 bases). From germline, CDR1 is MDHEN and CDR2 SYDVKM. The CDR3 is 15 amino acids. V was cut by 7 bases and J by 6 bases, with 18 bases left in between. CDR3 bases: TGTGCCAGCAACCTTGACGGGAGAAACCCCGGGGAGCTGTTTTTT. Its translation is CASNLDGRNPGELFF.

This clone is a singleton in its sample. The chain combines TRBV7-9 with TRBJ2-7; 7 nucleotides align to TRBD1. This CDR3 has 13 residues. V trimming: 2 bases; J trimming: 4 bases; junction bases outside the gene matches: 2. Germline loops: CDR1 SEHNR, CDR2 FQNEAQ (reference sequence). The CDR3 DNA sequence: TGTGCCAGCAGCTTACAACAGGGGTACGAGCAGTACTTC. As protein: CASSLQQGYEQYF.

As regards this clone: Within the sample, other DNA sequences also encode this same CDR3. The rearrangement links TRBV6-5 to TRBJ1-1; maybe TRBD1 (5 bases). Trimming left V 3 bases short and J 2 bases short, with 10 bases between. Germline V gene lookup returns CDR1 MNHEY and CDR2 SVGAGI. The CDR3 consists of 14 residues. CDR3 sequence: CASSYSGTNTEAFF. The CDR3 coding sequence is TGTGCCAGCAGTTATTCGGGGACCAACACTGAAGCTTTCTTT.

V gene TRBV28 combines with J gene TRBJ1-3; TRBD1 aligns across 8 bases. V shed 5 bases, J shed 4 bases, and the junction held 7 bases outside the gene matches. This CDR3 contains 15 residues. CDR1 and CDR2 from the germline V gene are MDHEN and SYDVKM. CDR3 in amino acids: CASSILTGVGNTIYF. In DNA form, the CDR3 reads TGTGCCAGCAGTATCTTGACAGGGGTCGGAAACACCATATATTTT.

For this clone: Different DNA sequences within this sample yield the same CDR3. The genes are TRBV4-3 and TRBJ2-7; maybe TRBD1 (7 bases). The V gene's germline CDR1 is LGHNA and CDR2 YSLEER. The CDR3 is made up of 15 amino acids. The V and J ends lost 0 bases and 2 bases respectively, with 11 bases between them. The DNA for the CDR3 is TGCGCCAGCAGCCAAGAAGGGGGCGGGACCTACGAGCAGTACTTC. Amino acids: CASSQEGGGTYEQYF.

The chain uses TRBV7-9 and TRBJ1-6; TRBD1 agrees at 9 bases. The length of the CDR3 is 15 residues. V was clipped by 6 bases and J by 10 bases; unmatched bases: 10. Germline CDR1 SEHNR, CDR2 FQNEAQ (reference sequence). CDR3: CASSRTGTGLSPLHF. Here the CDR3 DNA reads TGTGCCAGCAGTCGTACCGGGACAGGGTTGTCACCCCTCCACTTT.

The rearrangement joins TRBV7-9 to TRBJ1-1, with 7 bases matching TRBD1. CDR1 SEHNR and CDR2 FQNEAQ come from the germline V gene (reference sequence). The CDR3 length is 11 residues. Unmatched junction bases numbered 3, after V lost 8 bases and J lost 6 bases. The DNA of the CDR3 is TGTGCCAGCGGGGACAGCGCTGAAGCTTTCTTT. This translates into CASGDSAEAFF.

The DNA of the CDR3 is TGCGCCAGCAGCATAACAGGACCGCGGGGCGGGGAGCTGTTTTTT. Its protein product is CASSITGPRGGELFF. The rearrangement joins TRBV5-1 to TRBJ2-2, with D possibly being TRBD2 (6 bases). Trimming took off 4 bases at V and 7 bases at J, with 17 bases between the two ends. The CDR3 runs 15 residues. Germline-derived CDR1 and CDR2 are SGHRS and YFSETQ.

V and J are TRBV7-8 and TRBJ1-1, with unresolved D. There are 14 residues in the CDR3. The ends were cut back, 2 bases at V and 1 base at J, with 8 bases in the middle. Germline CDR1 and CDR2: SGHVS and FQNEAQ. The CDR3 sequence: CASSLRPPNTEAFF. CDR3 DNA sequence: TGTGCCAGCAGCTTAAGACCCCCGAACACTGAAGCTTTCTTT.

V is TRBV7-8 and J is TRBJ2-3; the D gene is possibly TRBD1 (6 bases). The CDR3 runs to 15 residues. V was clipped by 4 bases and J by 4 bases, with 15 bases between them. Looked up from germline, CDR1 is SGHVS and CDR2 is FQNEAQ. The CDR3 region is CASSSLLGGPDTQYF. The DNA of the CDR3 is TGTGCCAGCAGCTCACTCCTTGGGGGCCCAGATACGCAGTATTTT.

The chain employs TRBV29-1 and TRBJ2-7, with TRBD2 matching 9 bases. CDR3 length: 16 amino acids. Germline lookup yields CDR1 SQVTM and CDR2 ANQGSEA. The J segment lost 4 bases and the V segment lost 1 base, leaving 11 bases of the junction unmatched. The CDR3 here is CSVEGLAGTLGYEQYF. The DNA of the CDR3 is TGCAGCGTTGAAGGGCTAGCGGGGACCCTCGGGTACGAGCAGTACTTC.

The rearrangement uses TRBV7-6 and TRBJ2-7; D is possibly TRBD1 (5 bases). From germline, CDR1 is SGHVS and CDR2 FNYEAQ. V shed 5 bases and J shed 5 bases, with 16 bases lying between them. This CDR3 is 14 amino acids long. This CDR3 is CASSQGPPTHEQYF. The DNA for the CDR3 is TGTGCCAGCAGCCAGGGCCCCCCGACCCACGAGCAGTACTTC.

The V gene is TRBV6-6, the J gene TRBJ2-7; 9 bases agree with TRBD1. This CDR3 is 15 amino acids long. J gave up 4 bases and V 2 bases, and 6 bases lay outside the gene matches. Germline CDR1 reads MNHNY; CDR2 reads SVGAGI (reference sequence). The DNA of the CDR3 is TGTGCCAGCAGTTACGCCGGGACAGGGTTATACGAGCAGTACTTC. This encodes CASSYAGTGLYEQYF.

This CDR3 reads CASSINREGDNTEAFF. CDR3 DNA sequence: TGTGCCAGCAGCATAAACAGGGAGGGAGATAACACTGAAGCTTTCTTT. V is TRBV28 and J is TRBJ1-1; D might be TRBD1 (6 bases). The germline V gene encodes CDR1 MDHEN and CDR2 SYDVKM. V was cut by 6 bases and J by 2 bases, with 19 bases left in between. This CDR3 spans 16 amino acids.

The chain employs TRBV7-9 and TRBJ2-1, with D hard to call. This CDR3 comprises 12 residues. Germline-derived CDR1 and CDR2 are SEHNR and FQNEAQ (reference sequence). Trimming removed 6 bases at V and 8 bases at J, with 11 bases between. CDR3 residues: CASSSWVDEQFF. The CDR3 bases are TGTGCCAGCAGTTCCTGGGTCGATGAGCAGTTCTTC.

The chain employs TRBV5-1 and TRBJ2-7, with TRBD2 identical over 7 bases. The CDR3 is 15 amino acids. CDR1 and CDR2 (germline): SGHRS, YFSETQ. Trimming removed 3 bases from V and 3 bases from J; junction bases left unmatched: 9. CDR3 protein: CASSSQWRENYEQYF. The CDR3, as DNA: TGCGCCAGCAGCTCCCAATGGCGGGAGAACTACGAGCAGTACTTC.

The chain has TRBV11-2 and TRBJ2-7, with TRBD2 matching over 9 bases. Germline CDR1 is SGHAT and CDR2 is FQNNGV. V lost 5 bases, J lost 3 bases, and 8 bases stayed unmatched. The CDR3 runs to 15 residues. The CDR3 bases are TGTGCCAGCAGCCTCTCCTTAGCGGGGGTCTACGAGCAGTACTTC. Amino acids: CASSLSLAGVYEQYF.

The V gene is TRBV7-9, the J gene TRBJ2-2; D ambiguous. V gave up 1 base and J gave up 4 bases, with 10 bases separating them. The CDR3 consists of 15 residues. Germline V lookup: CDR1 SEHNR, CDR2 FQNEAQ (reference sequence). CDR3 residues: CASSLEAGFTGELFF. The CDR3 region has the DNA TGTGCCAGCAGCTTAGAGGCTGGGTTCACCGGGGAGCTGTTTTTT.

This clone was seen only once. The chain has TRBV27 and TRBJ2-7; possibly TRBD1 for D (6 bases). Germline V gives CDR1 MNHEY, CDR2 SMNVEV (reference sequence). The CDR3 length is 14 residues. V lost 2 bases, J lost 5 bases, and 13 bases lay in between. The CDR3: CASSLAQGVHEQYF. The CDR3, as DNA: TGTGCCAGCAGTTTAGCACAGGGAGTCCACGAGCAGTACTTC.

The V and J genes are TRBV27 and TRBJ2-5; 8 bases agree with TRBD1. J lost 7 bases, V lost 2 bases, and 9 bases had no gene match. This CDR3 has 15 amino acids. The germline V gene encodes CDR1 MNHEY and CDR2 SMNVEV (reference sequence). CDR3 nucleotides: TGTGCCAGCAGTTTAACAGGGGGGTCCCTTGTGACCCAGTACTTC. It is translated as CASSLTGGSLVTQYF.

CDR3 amino acids: CASSDSGLLAGQETQYF. In DNA, the CDR3 is TGTGCCAGCAGTGATAGCGGTTTACTAGCGGGACAAGAGACCCAGTACTTC. The rearrangement joins TRBV2 to TRBJ2-5; 10 bases agree with TRBD2. CDR1 SNHLY and CDR2 FYNNEI come from the germline V gene. This CDR3 spans 17 amino acids. V was pared by 3 bases and J by 2 bases, with 9 bases of the junction left unmatched.